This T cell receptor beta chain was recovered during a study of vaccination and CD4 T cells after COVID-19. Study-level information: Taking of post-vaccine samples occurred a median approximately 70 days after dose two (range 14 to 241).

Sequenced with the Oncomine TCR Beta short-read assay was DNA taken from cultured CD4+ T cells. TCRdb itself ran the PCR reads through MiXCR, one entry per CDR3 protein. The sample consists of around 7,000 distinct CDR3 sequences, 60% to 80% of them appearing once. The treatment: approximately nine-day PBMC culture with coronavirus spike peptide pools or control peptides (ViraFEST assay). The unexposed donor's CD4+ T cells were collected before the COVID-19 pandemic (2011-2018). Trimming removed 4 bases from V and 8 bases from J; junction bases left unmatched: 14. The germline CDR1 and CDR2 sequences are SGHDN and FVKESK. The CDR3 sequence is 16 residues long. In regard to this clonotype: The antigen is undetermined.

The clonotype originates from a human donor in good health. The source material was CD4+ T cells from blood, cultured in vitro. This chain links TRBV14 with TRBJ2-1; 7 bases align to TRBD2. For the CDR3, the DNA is TGTGCCAGCAGCCTATCTGGGTGGGAGGGCGACGATGAGCAGTTCTTC. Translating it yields CASSLSGWEGDDEQFF.